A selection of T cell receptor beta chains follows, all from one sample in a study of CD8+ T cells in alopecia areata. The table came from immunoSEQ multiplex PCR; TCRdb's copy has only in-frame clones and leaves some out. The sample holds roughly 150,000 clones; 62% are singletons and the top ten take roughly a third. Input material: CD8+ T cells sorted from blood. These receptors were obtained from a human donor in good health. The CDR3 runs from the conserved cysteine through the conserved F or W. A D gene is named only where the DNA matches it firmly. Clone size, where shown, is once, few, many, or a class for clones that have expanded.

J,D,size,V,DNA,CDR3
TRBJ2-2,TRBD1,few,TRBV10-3,TGTGCCATCAGTGAGTCCGGGACAGGGAACACCGGGGAGCTGTTTTTT,CAISESGTGNTGELFF
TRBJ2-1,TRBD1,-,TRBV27,TGTGCCAGCAGCCTGGGACAGGGGAACAATGAGCAGTTCTTC,CASSLGQGNNEQFF
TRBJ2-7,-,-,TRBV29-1,TGCAGCGTTGGCGAGGGGCGCTCCTACGAGCAGTACTTC,CSVGEGRSYEQYF
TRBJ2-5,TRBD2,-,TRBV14,TGTGCCAGCAGCCCGCAGGGAGGGATAGGAGAGACCCAGTACTTC,CASSPQGGIGETQYF
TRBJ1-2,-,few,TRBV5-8,TGTGCCAGCAGCCCCGGATTAGGCTACACCTTC,CASSPGLGYTF
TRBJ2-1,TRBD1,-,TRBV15,TGTGCCACCAGCAGCGACAGGGGGATACACAATGAGCAGTTCTTC,CATSSDRGIHNEQFF
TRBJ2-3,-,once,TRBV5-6,TGTGCCAGCAGCTTGTCGCCAGGGCCCACAGATACGCAGTATTTT,CASSLSPGPTDTQYF
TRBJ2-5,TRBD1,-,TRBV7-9,TGTGCCAGCAGCCAGACAGGGGGTGGAGAGACCCAGTACTTC,CASSQTGGGETQYF
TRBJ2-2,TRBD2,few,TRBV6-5,TGTGCCAGTGGAAATGCGGGAGAGAACACCGGGGAGCTGTTTTTT,CASGNAGENTGELFF
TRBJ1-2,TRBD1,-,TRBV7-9,TGTGCCAGCAGCTCTGCCGGGACAGGGGCGAACTATGGCTACACCTTC,CASSSAGTGANYGYTF
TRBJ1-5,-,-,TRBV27,TGTGCCAGCAGTTTATACGGGGATCAGCCCCAGCATTTT,CASSLYGDQPQHF
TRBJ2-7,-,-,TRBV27,TGTGCCAGCAGTTTACGCTTGACGCACGAGCAGTACTTC,CASSLRLTHEQYF
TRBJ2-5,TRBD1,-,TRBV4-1,TGCGCCAGCAGCCCATTTCGGGACAGTCAAGAGACCCAGTACTTC,CASSPFRDSQETQYF
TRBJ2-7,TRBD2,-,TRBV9,TGTGCCAGCAGCCCCGGGACTAGCGACTACGAGCAGTACTTC,CASSPGTSDYEQYF
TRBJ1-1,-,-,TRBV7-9,TGTGCCAGCAGCGGTGATGGTAGGAACACTGAAGCTTTCTTT,CASSGDGRNTEAFF
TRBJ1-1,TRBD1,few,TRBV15,TGTGCCACCAGCAGCCTCTTGGGACAGGGGCCTTTTGAAGCTTTCTTT,CATSSLLGQGPFEAFF
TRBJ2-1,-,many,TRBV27,TGTGCCAGCAGTTTGTACAATGAGCAGTTCTTC,CASSLYNEQFF
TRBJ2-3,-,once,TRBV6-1,TGTGCCAGCAGTGGCTTCCCGGCGTCAAGCACAGATACGCAGTATTTT,CASSGFPASSTDTQYF
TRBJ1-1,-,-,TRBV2,TGTGCCAGCATCACGGACCTCATGAACACTGAAGCTTTCTTT,CASITDLMNTEAFF
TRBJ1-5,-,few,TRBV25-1,TGTGCCAGCACCGAAGGTCCATTGGATCAGCCCCAGCATTTT,CASTEGPLDQPQHF
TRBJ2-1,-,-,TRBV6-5,TGTGCCAGCAGTTACGGTCTAAATGAGCAGTTCTTC,CASSYGLNEQFF
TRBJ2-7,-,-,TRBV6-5,TGTGCCAGCAGTTACTCGCGCATAGACGAGCAGTACTTC,CASSYSRIDEQYF
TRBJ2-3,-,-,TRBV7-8,TGTGCCAGCAGCTTATGGGCCAGCGGTAGCACAGATACGCAGTATTTT,CASSLWASGSTDTQYF
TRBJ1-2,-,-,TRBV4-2,TGTGCCAGCAGCCAGGGACTCTATGGCTACACCTTC,CASSQGLYGYTF
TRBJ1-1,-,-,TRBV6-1,TGTGCCAGCAGCCCTGACGAGAACACTGAAGCTTTCTTT,CASSPDENTEAFF
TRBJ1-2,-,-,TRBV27,TGTGCCAGCAGTCCGATCTCTAACTATGGCTACACCTTC,CASSPISNYGYTF
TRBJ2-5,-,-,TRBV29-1,TGCAGCGTTGCGGCGGGGAGTAGTGGGACCCAGTACTTC,CSVAAGSSGTQYF
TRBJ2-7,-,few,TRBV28,TGTGCCAGCAGTCACGGTGGGGGTTACCACGAGCAGTACTTC,CASSHGGGYHEQYF
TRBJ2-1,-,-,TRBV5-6,TGTGCCAGCAGCCCGGGACGGCTTCACAAGGGCGAGCAGTTCTTC,CASSPGRLHKGEQFF
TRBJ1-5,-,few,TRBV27,TGTGCCAGCAGTCCCGGCAGGGGCAATCAGCCCCAGCATTTT,CASSPGRGNQPQHF
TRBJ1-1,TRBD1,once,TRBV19,TGTGCCAGTAGTTCATCTGGACAGGGAAGCACTGAAGCTTTCTTT,CASSSSGQGSTEAFF
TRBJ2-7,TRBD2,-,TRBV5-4,TGTGCCAGCAGCTTGGTATCCGGGACTAGCGGGCCCCTGGGAAACGAGCAGTACTTC,CASSLVSGTSGPLGNEQYF
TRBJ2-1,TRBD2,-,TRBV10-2,TGCGCCAGCAGTGACCCGGGACTAGCGGGGGGGGGCTCCTACAATGAGCAGTTCTTC,CASSDPGLAGGGSYNEQFF
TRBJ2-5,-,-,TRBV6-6,TGTGCCAGCAACTTACCCACAGTCCAAGAGACCCAGTACTTC,CASNLPTVQETQYF
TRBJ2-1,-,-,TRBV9,TGTGCCAGCAGCCCCGGTAGGGAGCAGTTCTTC,CASSPGREQFF
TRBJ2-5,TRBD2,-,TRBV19,TGTGCCAGTACCCCAGGGACTAGCGGGAGAATGGAGACCCAGTACTTC,CASTPGTSGRMETQYF
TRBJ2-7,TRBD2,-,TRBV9,TGTGCCAGCAGCTCGGGGGGGACTGCAGTTCACGAGCAGTACTTC,CASSSGGTAVHEQYF
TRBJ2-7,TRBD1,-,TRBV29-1,TGCAGCGTTCACAGGGGCTACGAGCAGTACTTC,CSVHRGYEQYF
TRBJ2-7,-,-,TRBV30,TGTGCCTGGAGTGTACCCTTAGCCTCTACCTACGAGCAGTACTTC,CAWSVPLASTYEQYF